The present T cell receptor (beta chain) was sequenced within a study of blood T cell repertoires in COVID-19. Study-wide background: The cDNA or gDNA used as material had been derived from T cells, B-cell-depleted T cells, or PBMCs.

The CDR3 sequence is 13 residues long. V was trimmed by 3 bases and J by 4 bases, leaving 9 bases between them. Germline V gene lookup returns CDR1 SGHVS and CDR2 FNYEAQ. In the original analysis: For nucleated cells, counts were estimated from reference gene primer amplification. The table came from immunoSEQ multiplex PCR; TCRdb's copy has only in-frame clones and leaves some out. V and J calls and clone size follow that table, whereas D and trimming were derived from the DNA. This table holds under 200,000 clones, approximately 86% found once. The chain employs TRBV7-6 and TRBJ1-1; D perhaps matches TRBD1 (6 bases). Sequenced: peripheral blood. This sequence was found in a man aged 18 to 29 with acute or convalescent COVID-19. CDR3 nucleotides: TGTGCCAGCAGCTTTCAAGGGGGCACTGAAGCTTTCTTT. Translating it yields CASSFQGGTEAFF.